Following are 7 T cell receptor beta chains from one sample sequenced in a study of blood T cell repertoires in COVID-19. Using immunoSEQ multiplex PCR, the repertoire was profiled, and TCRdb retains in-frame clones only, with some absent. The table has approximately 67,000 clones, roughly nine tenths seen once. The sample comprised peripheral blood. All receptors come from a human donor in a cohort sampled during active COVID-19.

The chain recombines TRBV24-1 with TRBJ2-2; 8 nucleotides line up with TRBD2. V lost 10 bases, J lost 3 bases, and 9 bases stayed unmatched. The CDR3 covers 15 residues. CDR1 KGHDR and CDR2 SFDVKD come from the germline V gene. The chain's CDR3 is CATSRGLEDTGELFF. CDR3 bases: TGTGCCACGTCCCGGGGACTAGAGGACACCGGGGAGCTGTTTTTT.

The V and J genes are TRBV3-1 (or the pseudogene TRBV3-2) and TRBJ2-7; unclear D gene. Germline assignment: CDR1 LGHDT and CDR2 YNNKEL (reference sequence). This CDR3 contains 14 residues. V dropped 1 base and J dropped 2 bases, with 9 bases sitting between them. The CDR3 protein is CASSQVIEAYEQYF. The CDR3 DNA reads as TGTGCCAGCAGCCAAGTGATAGAGGCCTACGAGCAGTACTTC.

The CDR3 bases are TGTGCCACCGCTGGGACAGGGGTCGATGAGCAGTTCTTC. Protein product: CATAGTGVDEQFF. The J gene is TRBJ2-1, the V gene TRBV24-1, with 10 positions matching TRBD1. Per germline, CDR1 KGHDR and CDR2 SFDVKD. The trim removed 9 bases at V and 8 bases at J, leaving 6 bases unmatched. The CDR3 has 13 residues.

Here the CDR3 reads CATSRSPGNIQYF. The CDR3, as DNA: TGTGCCACCAGCAGATCCCCGGGAAACATTCAGTACTTC. The V and J genes are TRBV15 and TRBJ2-4, with D uncertain. Looked up from germline, CDR1 is LNHNV and CDR2 is YYDKDF (reference sequence). CDR3 length equals 13 residues. V was pared by 2 bases and J by 6 bases, with 8 bases between.

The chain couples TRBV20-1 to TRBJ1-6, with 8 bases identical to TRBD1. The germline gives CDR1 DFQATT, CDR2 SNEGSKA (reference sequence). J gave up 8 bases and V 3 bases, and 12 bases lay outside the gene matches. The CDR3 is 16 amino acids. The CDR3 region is CSASARDRRFDSPLHF. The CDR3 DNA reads TGCAGTGCTAGTGCCCGGGACAGGAGATTTGATTCACCCCTCCACTTT.

The CDR3 DNA follows: TGCGCCAGCAGCGTACTAGCGGACAATGAGCAGTTCTTC. Its protein is CASSVLADNEQFF. The chain combines TRBV5-1 with TRBJ2-1; 8 bases map to TRBD2. Trimming removed 4 bases from V and 5 bases from J; junction bases left unmatched: 2. The CDR3 spans 13 residues. From germline, CDR1 is SGHRS and CDR2 YFSETQ.

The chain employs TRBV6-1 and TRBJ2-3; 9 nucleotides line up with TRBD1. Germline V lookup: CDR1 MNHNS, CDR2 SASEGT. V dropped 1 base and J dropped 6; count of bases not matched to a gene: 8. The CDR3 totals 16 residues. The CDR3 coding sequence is TGTGCCAGCAGTGAAGGGACAGGGGCCTCGGGGGATACGCAGTATTTT. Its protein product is CASSEGTGASGDTQYF.